This is a list of T cell receptor beta chains from one sample in a study of blood T cell repertoires in COVID-19. Assay used: immunoSEQ multiplex PCR; TCRdb lists only in-frame clones, some missing. Of roughly 200,000 clones in the sample, 70% to 90% were seen once. Sequencing was performed on PBMCs or T cells enriched from blood (not recorded which). The receptors shown here come from a woman aged 25 to 39 who had been exposed to COVID-19. The CDR3 runs from the conserved cysteine through the conserved F or W. The D gene is left open where the match is weak. For some rows the clone size is stated as once, few or many, or as a class when expanded; others skip it.

TRBD2	15	TRBV19	NA	TRBJ2-1	TGTGCCAGTAGTATAGGGCTAGCGGGATACAATGAGCAGTTCTTC	CASSIGLAGYNEQFF
TRBD1	15	TRBV24-1	NA	TRBJ1-4	TGTGCCACCAGTGATGCAGGACAGGGTGGCGAAAAACTGTTTTTT	CATSDAGQGGEKLFF
NA	15	TRBV6-5	few	TRBJ2-7	TGTGCCAGCAGTTACTCGGGACAACGCTCCTACGAGCAGTACTTC	CASSYSGQRSYEQYF
TRBD2	16	TRBV7-8	NA	TRBJ2-3	TGTGCCAGCAGCTTAGTCCCTAGCGGGCGCACAGATACGCAGTATTTT	CASSLVPSGRTDTQYF
NA	15	TRBV6-5	NA	TRBJ1-1	TGTGCCAGCAGGGCTCCGGGTGGAGTTATCACTGAAGCTTTCTTT	CASRAPGGVITEAFF
TRBD1	15	TRBV5-4	few	TRBJ1-2	TGTGCCAGCAGCCAGGGACAGGGGCTACCCTTGGGCTACACCTTC	CASSQGQGLPLGYTF
NA	11	TRBV20-1	NA	TRBJ2-7	TGCAGTGCAGGAAGGAGCTACGAGCAGTACTTC	CSAGRSYEQYF
TRBD1	15	TRBV27	NA	TRBJ2-2	TGTGCCAGCATTTTTGACAGGGGGAACACCGGGGAGCTGTTTTTT	CASIFDRGNTGELFF
TRBD2	14	TRBV6-5	NA	TRBJ2-1	TGTGCCAGCAGTCGCGGACTAGCGGGGTATGAGCAGTTCTTC	CASSRGLAGYEQFF
TRBD1	14	TRBV2	NA	TRBJ1-5	TGTGCCTGCAGCCCGGGACAGACTAATCAGCCCCAGCATTTT	CACSPGQTNQPQHF
NA	14	TRBV10-3	NA	TRBJ1-5	TGTGCCATCAGTAGAGAGGGTAGCAATCAGCCCCAGCATTTT	CAISREGSNQPQHF
TRBD1	13	TRBV10-3	NA	TRBJ1-1	TGTGCCATCGCCGGGACAGTGAACACTGAAGCTTTCTTT	CAIAGTVNTEAFF
TRBD2	12	TRBV10-1	NA	TRBJ2-1	TGCGCCAGCAGTGAGTCGTGGGAGGGTAAGTTCTTC	CASSESWEGKFF
TRBD1	13	TRBV6-5	NA	TRBJ2-7	TGTGCCAGCAGTAACAGGGGGGCCTACGAGCAGTACTTC	CASSNRGAYEQYF
TRBD1	15	TRBV7-8	once	TRBJ1-2	TGTGCCAGCAGCCTAGGGGCAGGGGGCGGCTATGGCTACACCTTC	CASSLGAGGGYGYTF
NA	15	TRBV7-3	NA	TRBJ2-7	TGTGCCAGCAGCCCCCAGGGGGGACCTTCCTACGAGCAGTACTTC	CASSPQGGPSYEQYF
TRBD1	11	TRBV2	NA	TRBJ1-2	TGTGCCAGCAGGACAGGGATCGGCTACACCTTC	CASRTGIGYTF
NA	14	TRBV7-3	once	TRBJ2-2	TGTGCCAGCAGCCCCCAGACTAGGTCGCCGGTTAAGTTTTTT	CASSPQTRSPVKFF
TRBD1	14	TRBV19	NA	TRBJ1-1	TGTGCCAGTAGTATACAGGGGGCCAACACTGAAGCTTTCTTT	CASSIQGANTEAFF
NA	13	TRBV9	NA	TRBJ1-5	TGTGCCAGCAGCCCTTTTTCGAATCAGCCCCAGCATTTT	CASSPFSNQPQHF
TRBD1	20	TRBV19	NA	TRBJ2-4	TGTGCCAGTAGTATGGGACAGGGAAGATTAGGGGACCTAGCCAAAAACATTCAGTACTTC	CASSMGQGRLGDLAKNIQYF
NA	17	TRBV5-1	NA	TRBJ1-1	TGCGCCAGCAGCCCTGAGCCCACCGCGGAAATGAACACTGAAGCTTTCTTT	CASSPEPTAEMNTEAFF
TRBD1	14	TRBV5-8	NA	TRBJ1-5	TGTGCCAGCAGCGCGGACAGGGGGCGTCAGCCCCAGCATTTT	CASSADRGRQPQHF
NA	14	TRBV14	NA	TRBJ1-5	TGTGCCAGCAGCCAAACGGGTGACGGTCAGCCCCAGCATTTT	CASSQTGDGQPQHF
NA	14	TRBV27	NA	TRBJ1-2	TGTGCCAGCAGTTTAGCGGGGGAGGCAGGGGGCTACACCTTC	CASSLAGEAGGYTF
NA	14	TRBV5-1	NA	TRBJ1-2	TGCGCCAGCAACATTCTTCCCGGGAACTATGGCTACACCTTC	CASNILPGNYGYTF
NA	12	TRBV2	few	TRBJ2-5	TGTGCCAGGGGAGGACTGGGAGAGACCCAGTACTTC	CARGGLGETQYF
NA	14	TRBV18	NA	TRBJ1-1	TGTGCCAGCTCAACCGACAGGTCTGGAACTGAAGCTTTCTTT	CASSTDRSGTEAFF
NA	17	TRBV27	NA	TRBJ2-1	TGTGCCAGCAGTTTTACTCCCGGGACAGGCGGGGGCAATGAGCAGTTCTTC	CASSFTPGTGGGNEQFF
TRBD1	18	TRBV18	NA	TRBJ1-3	TGTGCCAGCTCACCTCCCTCGGGACAGCTTCGATCTGGAAACACCATATATTTT	CASSPPSGQLRSGNTIYF
TRBD1	14	TRBV5-1	few	TRBJ1-2	TGCGCCAGCAGCGGACAGGGGGCTAACTATGGCTACACCTTC	CASSGQGANYGYTF
TRBD2	16	TRBV3-1/TRBV3-2	NA	TRBJ2-1	TGTGCCAGCAGCGCACGACTAGCGGGCAGATACAATGAGCAGTTCTTC	CASSARLAGRYNEQFF
TRBD2	13	TRBV10-3	few	TRBJ2-7	TGTGCCATCGGGGCGGCGGGGGCCTACGAGCAGTACTTC	CAIGAAGAYEQYF
TRBD1	14	TRBV5-1	NA	TRBJ2-2	TGCGCCAGCAGCCCGACAGGGTGGACCGGGGAGCTGTTTTTT	CASSPTGWTGELFF
NA	15	TRBV6-5	NA	TRBJ1-5	TGTGCCAGCGGGCAGGGAAGGAATAGCAATCAGCCCCAGCATTTT	CASGQGRNSNQPQHF
NA	16	TRBV6-6	once	TRBJ1-1	TGTGCCAGCACGGAAGACGGGACTGCTTATATCTCTGAAGCTTTCTTT	CASTEDGTAYISEAFF
TRBD1	14	TRBV30	NA	TRBJ1-4	TGTGCCTGGAGTCAGGGACAGTGGATGGAAAAACTGTTTTTT	CAWSQGQWMEKLFF
TRBD1	13	TRBV11-1	NA	TRBJ1-3	TGTGCCAGCAGCCGGACAGGGGGAAACACCATATATTTT	CASSRTGGNTIYF
TRBD1	15	TRBV14	NA	TRBJ2-7	TGTGCCAGCAGCCAAGGATACAGGGGAACCTACGAGCAGTACTTC	CASSQGYRGTYEQYF
NA	16	TRBV12-5	NA	TRBJ1-5	TGTGCTAGTGGTTTCGGGACAAGGGGCGGGAATCAGCCCCAGCATTTT	CASGFGTRGGNQPQHF
NA	13	TRBV19	NA	TRBJ2-5	TGTGCCAGTAGTATGGCTAGCGTGGGGACCCAGTACTTC	CASSMASVGTQYF
NA	15	TRBV6-5	NA	TRBJ2-4	TGTGCCAGCCGGGGGACTTTACTAGCCAAAAACATTCAGTACTTC	CASRGTLLAKNIQYF
NA	14	TRBV2	NA	TRBJ1-1	TGTGCCAGCAAGAGACAGGCCCTGAACACTGAAGCTTTCTTT	CASKRQALNTEAFF
TRBD2	15	TRBV7-2	NA	TRBJ2-1	TGTGCCAGCAGCATTAGCGGGGGGGCTTACAATGAGCAGTTCTTC	CASSISGGAYNEQFF
NA	15	TRBV9	NA	TRBJ2-7	TGTGCCAGCAGCGTAGAGGCGGCGGAGATCTACGAGCAGTACTTC	CASSVEAAEIYEQYF
TRBD2	17	TRBV5-1	NA	TRBJ2-3	TGCGCCAGCAGCCCTCCGGGACTAGCGACTAGCACAGATACGCAGTATTTT	CASSPPGLATSTDTQYF